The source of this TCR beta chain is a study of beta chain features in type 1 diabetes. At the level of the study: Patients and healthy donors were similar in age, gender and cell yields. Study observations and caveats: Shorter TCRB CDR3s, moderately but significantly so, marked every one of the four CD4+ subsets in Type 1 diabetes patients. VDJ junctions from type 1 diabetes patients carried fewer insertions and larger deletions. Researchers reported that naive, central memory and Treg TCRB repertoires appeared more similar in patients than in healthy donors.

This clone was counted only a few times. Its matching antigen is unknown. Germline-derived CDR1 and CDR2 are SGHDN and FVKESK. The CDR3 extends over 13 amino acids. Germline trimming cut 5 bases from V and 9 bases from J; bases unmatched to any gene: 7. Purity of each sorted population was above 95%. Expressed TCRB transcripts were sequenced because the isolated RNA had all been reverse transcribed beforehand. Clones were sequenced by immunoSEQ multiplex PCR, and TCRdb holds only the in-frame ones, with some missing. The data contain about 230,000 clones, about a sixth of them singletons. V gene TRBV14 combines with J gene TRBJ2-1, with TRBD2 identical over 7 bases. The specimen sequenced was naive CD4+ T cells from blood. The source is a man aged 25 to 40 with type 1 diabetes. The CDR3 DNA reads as TGTGCCAGCAGCTGGACTAGTTTAGGTGAGCAGTTCTTC. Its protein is CASSWTSLGEQFF.